This TCR beta chain is drawn from a study of T cell responses to AZD1222 COVID-19 vaccine. The V end was cut by 5 bases, the J end by 5 bases, with 23 bases between. From germline, CDR1 is SGHTA and CDR2 FQGNSA. The CDR3 is made up of 17 amino acids. Clones were read by immunoSEQ multiplex PCR, and TCRdb kept only the in-frame ones, dropping some. Of 130,000 or so clones listed, 70% to 90% are singletons. The material sequenced was peripheral blood, taken on day 0 of AZD1222 vaccination. The chain has TRBV7-2 and TRBJ2-3; maybe TRBD2 (6 bases). The sequence was collected from an adult in good health. Written as DNA, the CDR3 is TGTGCCAGCAGCCATGTGGGGGGTCGGGGAATGGTAGATACGCAGTATTTT. It encodes CASSHVGGRGMVDTQYF.